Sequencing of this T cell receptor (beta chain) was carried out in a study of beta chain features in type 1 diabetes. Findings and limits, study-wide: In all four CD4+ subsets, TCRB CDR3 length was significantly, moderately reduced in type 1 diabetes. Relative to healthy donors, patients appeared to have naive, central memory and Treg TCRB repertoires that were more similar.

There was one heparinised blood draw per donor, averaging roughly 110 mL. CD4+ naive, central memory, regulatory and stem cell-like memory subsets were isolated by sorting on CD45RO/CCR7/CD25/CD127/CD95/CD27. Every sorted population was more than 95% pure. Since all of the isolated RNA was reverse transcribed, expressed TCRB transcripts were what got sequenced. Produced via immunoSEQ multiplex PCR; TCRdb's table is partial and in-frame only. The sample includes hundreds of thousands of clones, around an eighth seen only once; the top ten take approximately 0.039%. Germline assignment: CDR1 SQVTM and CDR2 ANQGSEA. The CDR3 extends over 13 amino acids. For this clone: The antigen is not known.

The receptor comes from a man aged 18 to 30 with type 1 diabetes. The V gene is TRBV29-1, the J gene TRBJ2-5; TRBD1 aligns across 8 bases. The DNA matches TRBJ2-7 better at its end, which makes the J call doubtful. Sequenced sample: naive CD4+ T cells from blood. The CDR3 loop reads CSVRGTGSYEQYF. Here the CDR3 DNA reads TGCAGCGTTAGGGGGACAGGCAGCTACGAGCAGTACTTC.